Listed here are 31 T cell receptor beta chains from one sample, sequenced in a study of post-analysis software for immune sequencing data. Study-wide points: Elevated frequency relative to controls characterized roughly five TRBV segments in patients, TRBV5-6, TRBV5-1 and TRBV20-1 among them.

No antigen is known for these receptors. Researchers reported that TCR beta cDNA libraries carried unique molecular identifiers. TCRdb processed the PCR reads anew with MiXCR; each CDR3 protein has one entry. The sample yields a few hundred thousand distinct CDR3 sequences, roughly 45% seen once. The sample comprised blood. The receptor set was obtained from a girl aged 10-17 years with multiple sclerosis.

The chain recombines TRBV2 with TRBJ2-1, with D possibly being TRBD1 (6 bases). From germline, CDR1 is SNHLY and CDR2 FYNNEI. The CDR3 has 15 amino acids. Trimming stripped 5 bases from V and 0 bases from J, with 11 bases between. In DNA, the CDR3 is TGTGCCAGCAGTCAACAGGGCAGCTCCTACAATGAGCAGTTCTTC. Its translation is CASSQQGSSYNEQFF. The variable domain in full, completed from reference TRBV2 and TRBJ2-1, reads EPEVTQTPSHQVTQMGQEVILRCVPISNHLYFYWYRQILGQKVEFLVSFYNNEISEKSEIFDDQFSVERPDGSNFTLKIRSTKLEDSAMYFCASSQQGSSYNEQFFGPGTRLTVL.

The chain is built from TRBV9 and TRBJ1-1, with D hard to call. The CDR3 totals 13 residues. V shed 3 bases and J shed 0 bases, with 6 bases lying between them. Germline V lookup: CDR1 SGDLS, CDR2 YYNGEE. In DNA form, the CDR3 reads TGTGCCAGCAGCGCCTTCATGAACACTGAAGCTTTCTTT. This encodes CASSAFMNTEAFF.

The rearrangement uses TRBV11-2 and TRBJ2-7; 8 bases map to TRBD2. CDR3 length equals 15 residues. The germline V gene encodes CDR1 SGHAT and CDR2 FQNNGV. Trimming took 2 bases from V and 3 from J; bases not matched to a gene: 6. Written as DNA, the CDR3 is TGTGCCAGCAGCTTAAGCGGACTAGCAGGCTACGAGCAGTACTTC. It translates to CASSLSGLAGYEQYF. The full variable domain, rest sourced from reference TRBV11-2 and TRBJ2-7, is EAGVAQSPRYKIIEKRQSVAFWCNPISGHATLYWYQQILGQGPKLLIQFQNNGVVDDSQLPKDRFSAERLKGVDSTLKIQPAKLEDSAVYLCASSLSGLAGYEQYFGPGTRLTVT.

There are a few counts of this clonotype. In DNA form, the CDR3 reads TGTGCCACCAGCAGAGATCGGTTGAGGGGAGATGAGCAGTACTTC. Its protein product is CATSRDRLRGDEQYF. This chain joins TRBV15 and TRBJ2-4; D may match TRBD1 or TRBD2 (5 bases each). Between the trimmed V and J ends, which lost 0 bases and 13 bases, there was a span of 19 bases. Looked up from germline, CDR1 is LNHNV and CDR2 is YYDKDF (reference sequence). CDR3 length: 15 residues. Full variable domain (rest looked up from reference TRBV15 and TRBJ2-4): DAMVIQNPRYQVTQFGKPVTLSCSQTLNHNVMYWYQQKSSQAPKLLFHYYDKDFNNEADTPDNFQSRRPNTSFCFLDIRSPGLGDTAMYLCATSRDRLRGDEQYFGAGTRLSVL.

The V gene is TRBV28, the J gene TRBJ2-7; 10 positions match TRBD2. CDR3 size: 14 residues. With V trimmed by 6 bases and J by 3 bases, 5 bases remained unmatched. Germline V gene sequence: CDR1 MDHEN, CDR2 SYDVKM. The chain's CDR3 is CASRHGTSVYEQYF. In nucleotides, the CDR3 is TGTGCCAGCAGACACGGGACTAGCGTCTACGAGCAGTACTTC.

The gene calls are TRBV24-1 and TRBJ2-3; 9 bases fit TRBD2. CDR1 and CDR2 from the germline V gene are KGHDR and SFDVKD. The CDR3 totals 15 residues. Losses at the gene ends were 9 bases for V and 5 bases for J; bases not matched to a gene: 11. The CDR3 loop reads CATDAAGGRRDTQYF. CDR3 coding DNA: TGTGCCACCGATGCCGCGGGAGGGAGGAGAGATACGCAGTATTTT.

V usage is TRBV13 and J usage is TRBJ2-3; TRBD2 aligns across 10 bases. V lost 4 bases, J lost 4 bases, and 5 bases stayed unmatched. The CDR3 length is 15 residues. CDR1 is PRHDT, CDR2 FYEKMQ, per germline (reference sequence). The CDR3 loop is CASSSSGRGADTQYF. DNA of the CDR3: TGTGCCAGCAGCTCTAGCGGGAGAGGCGCAGATACGCAGTATTTT.

This clonotype has only one observation. The rearrangement joins TRBV2 to TRBJ1-2; 8 positions match TRBD1. This CDR3 region has 14 residues. The ends lost 6 bases at V and 4 bases at J; junction bases unmatched: 7. Germline assignment: CDR1 SNHLY and CDR2 FYNNEI. CDR3: CASSTTGDAYGYTF. The CDR3 coding sequence is TGTGCCAGCAGCACGACAGGGGACGCCTATGGCTACACCTTC.

This clonotype was picked up a small number of times. The rearrangement joins TRBV5-1 to TRBJ1-2, with a weak D call TRBD1 (5 bases). Germline lookup yields CDR1 SGHRS and CDR2 YFSETQ. V was clipped by 1 base and J by 3 bases, with 25 bases between them. The CDR3 is 19 amino acids. The CDR3 DNA reads TGCGCCAGCAGCTTGTACGACGACCGTGGGACCCCATCTGACTATGGCTACACCTTC. This codes for CASSLYDDRGTPSDYGYTF.

This clonotype was observed once. This chain links TRBV3-1 with TRBJ2-7; D gene ambiguous. V was pared by 2 bases and J by 6 bases, with 11 bases between. Germline V gene data show CDR1 as LGHDT and CDR2 as YNNKEL (reference sequence). This CDR3 contains 13 residues. The chain's CDR3 is CASSQPPGVEQYF. The CDR3 DNA sequence: TGTGCCAGCAGCCAACCCCCTGGGGTCGAGCAGTACTTC.

The V call is TRBV7-2, the J call TRBJ2-7, with a tentative D call TRBD1 (6 bases). The CDR3 consists of 14 residues. Germline V gene data show CDR1 as SGHTA and CDR2 as FQGNSA. V lost 5 bases, J lost 1 base, and 12 bases lay in between. CDR3 sequence reads: CASSQDSFSYEQYF. The CDR3 DNA reads TGTGCCAGCAGCCAGGACAGTTTTTCCTACGAGCAGTACTTC.

This clonotype has only a few counts. The chain employs TRBV7-2 and TRBJ1-5, with D unresolved. The CDR3 is 15 residues long. Trimming shortened V by 5 bases and J by 0 bases, and 11 bases separated the two germline ends. Per the germline V gene, CDR1 is SGHTA and CDR2 is FQGNSA. The CDR3 DNA reads TGTGCCAGCAGCCCCGGTGGGAATAGCAATCAGCCCCAGCATTTT. Its translation is CASSPGGNSNQPQHF.

The V gene is TRBV12-3 or TRBV12-4, the J gene TRBJ2-5, with TRBD2 matching over 13 bases. J lost 0 bases, V lost 4 bases, and 5 bases had no gene match. This CDR3 is 17 amino acids long. As DNA, the CDR3 is TGTGCCAGCAGTTGGGGGACTAGCGGGGCCTACCAAGAGACCCAGTACTTC. This sequence encodes CASSWGTSGAYQETQYF.

Ten or more counts support this clonotype. V is TRBV7-3 and J is TRBJ2-5; the match to TRBD1 covers 9 bases. Germline CDR1 reads SGHTA; CDR2 reads FQGTGA. J gave up 2 bases and V 5 bases, and 3 bases lay outside the gene matches. The CDR3 sequence is 14 residues long. This CDR3 is CASSPGQGQETQYF. For the CDR3, the DNA is TGTGCCAGCAGCCCGGGACAGGGTCAAGAGACCCAGTACTTC.

The gene calls are TRBV18 and TRBJ2-1, with unresolved D. The CDR3 runs 18 residues. Germline V gives CDR1 KGHSH, CDR2 LQKENI. Trimming took off 2 bases at V and 0 bases at J, with 17 bases between the two ends. The CDR3 loop reads CASSPYSRAVYSYNEQFF. The CDR3 DNA is TGTGCCAGCTCACCATACAGTCGTGCGGTTTACTCCTACAATGAGCAGTTCTTC.

V usage is TRBV6-6 and J usage is TRBJ1-5; TRBD1 might be the D (5 bases). The V gene lost 0 bases and the J gene lost 3 bases, with 12 bases spanning the gap. The germline CDR1 and CDR2 sequences are MNHNY and SVGAGI (reference sequence). CDR3 length: 16 amino acids. The CDR3 nucleotides are TGTGCCAGCAGTTACTCACAGGTAGTCCCCAATCAGCCCCAGCATTTT. Its translation: CASSYSQVVPNQPQHF.

A remark on this clonotype: Mismatch with germline at one junction end may stem from a read error. The chain is built from TRBV7-9 and TRBJ2-3; D is unresolved. This CDR3 is 12 amino acids long. CDR1 is SEHNR and CDR2 is FQNEAQ in the germline V gene (reference sequence). Here the CDR3 reads CACSLSTDTQYF. The CDR3 DNA is TGTGCCTGCAGCTTAAGTACAGATACGCAGTATTTT.

This chain links TRBV7-3 with TRBJ2-1, with D possibly TRBD2 on 6 matching bases. The CDR3 loop spans 14 amino acids. Germline CDR1 SGHTA, CDR2 FQGTGA. The V end was cut by 2 bases, the J end by 9 bases, with 14 bases between. For the CDR3, the DNA is TGTGCCAGCAGCTTATTGGGGGTGGGGGGTGAGCAGTTCTTC. Translation: CASSLLGVGGEQFF.

This clonotype was detected only a few times. The chain uses TRBV7-9 and TRBJ1-4; 7 nucleotides align to TRBD1. Germline V gene sequence: CDR1 SEHNR, CDR2 FQNEAQ (reference sequence). The CDR3 extends over 14 amino acids. Trimming removed 5 bases from V and 4 bases from J; junction bases left unmatched: 4. CDR3 loop: CASSPDRVNEKLFF. CDR3 coding DNA: TGTGCCAGCAGCCCAGACAGGGTTAATGAAAAACTGTTTTTT.

On this clonotype itself: Germline and junction disagree at one end, which may indicate a read error. The V and J genes are TRBV10-1 and TRBJ1-2, with 9 bases lining up with TRBD1. Germline assignment: CDR1 WNHNN and CDR2 SYGVQD (reference sequence). This CDR3 spans 14 amino acids. The CDR3 sequence is CASRESPGQGGYTF. The CDR3 region has the DNA TGCGCCAGCAGGGAGTCGCCGGGACAGGGTGGCTACACCTTC.

The chain joins TRBV20-1 to TRBJ2-1, with D perhaps TRBD2 (5 bases). The CDR3 sequence is 14 residues long. Germline V gene lookup returns CDR1 DFQATT and CDR2 SNEGSKA (reference sequence). The V and J ends lost 2 bases and 10 bases respectively, with 18 bases between them. The CDR3 loop reads CSARLGVPQGEQFF. The CDR3 DNA is TGCAGTGCTAGATTGGGAGTTCCCCAAGGGGAGCAGTTCTTC.

Concerning this clonotype: One end of the junction is discordant with germline, which a read error may explain. The genes are TRBV10-3 and TRBJ2-1; the match to TRBD2 covers 11 bases. CDR1 and CDR2 from the germline V gene are ENHRY and SYGVKD. CDR3 length: 18 residues. The CDR3 loop reads CAISKSPSGRPSYNEQFF. The CDR3 DNA sequence: TGTGCCATCAGTAAGTCCCCTAGCGGGAGGCCCTCCTACAATGAGCAGTTCTTC.

This clonotype was picked up a small number of times. The V call is TRBV29-1, the J call TRBJ1-2, with D maybe TRBD1 (5 bases). The germline CDR1 and CDR2 sequences are SQVTM and ANQGSEA. Trimming pared 4 bases from V and 7 bases from J, leaving 13 bases between. The CDR3 length is 12 residues. CDR3 residues: CSVASRAGGYTF. For the CDR3, the DNA is TGCAGCGTTGCATCCAGGGCGGGTGGCTACACCTTC.

The rearrangement links TRBV9 to TRBJ1-1; D perhaps matches TRBD1 (6 bases). The CDR3 consists of 15 residues. V dropped 3 bases and J dropped 4 bases, with 16 bases sitting between them. Germline CDR1 reads SGDLS; CDR2 reads YYNGEE. This CDR3 is CASSALQGMSTEAFF. The CDR3 coding sequence is TGTGCCAGCAGCGCTCTACAGGGCATGAGCACTGAAGCTTTCTTT.

In its sample, this clonotype was seen a few times. The chain joins TRBV10-3 to TRBJ2-7; no definite D call. Germline CDR1 reads ENHRY; CDR2 reads SYGVKD. This CDR3 region has 11 residues. Trimming took 4 bases from V and 4 from J, leaving 5 bases between them. The CDR3 spells CAISVQYEQYF. The DNA of the CDR3 is TGTGCCATCAGTGTACAATACGAGCAGTACTTC.

J is TRBJ2-1 and V is TRBV10-1; no clear D. V lost 4 bases to trimming and J lost 8 bases, with 12 bases between them. The CDR3 totals 13 residues. Germline V lookup: CDR1 WNHNN, CDR2 SYGVQD (reference sequence). The CDR3 region has the DNA TGCGCCAGCAGTGGCTGGATGGCCGATGAGCAGTTCTTC. It encodes CASSGWMADEQFF.

The genes are TRBV10-3 and TRBJ2-1; D is unclear. The CDR3 sequence is 11 residues long. V lost 1 base and J 9 bases, leaving 4 bases between the germline ends. Germline lookup yields CDR1 ENHRY and CDR2 SYGVKD. The CDR3 nucleotides read TGTGCCATCAGTGAGTTGGGTGAGCAGTTCTTC. The encoded protein is CAISELGEQFF.

The J gene is TRBJ2-1, the V gene TRBV4-1; 7 bases are shared with TRBD2. The CDR3 has 16 residues. Trimming cost V 4 bases and J 2 bases; bases outside gene matches: 8. Germline V gives CDR1 MGHRA, CDR2 YSYEKL. This CDR3 is CASSLRLAVTYNEQFF. In nucleotides, the CDR3 is TGCGCCAGCAGCCTACGCCTAGCGGTCACCTACAATGAGCAGTTCTTC.

This rearrangement joins TRBV2 to TRBJ2-5; 9 nucleotides match TRBD2. The J call is uncertain, as TRBJ2-1 better fits the DNA end. The V gene's germline CDR1 is SNHLY and CDR2 FYNNEI. The CDR3 spans 13 residues. CDR3 bases: TGTGCCAGCAGTAGGGGGCGGGAGGGTGAGCAGTTCTTC. Residues: CASSRGREGEQFF.

This clonotype appeared a few times. An end of the junction differs from the germline gene, which may be a read error. V is TRBV24-1 and J is TRBJ2-7; 7 bases align to TRBD2. The CDR3 consists of 15 residues. The V gene's germline CDR1 is KGHDR and CDR2 SFDVKD. The CDR3 loop reads CATSDSSGGVDERYF. CDR3 coding DNA: TGTGCCACCAGTGACAGCTCGGGAGGTGTCGACGAGCGGTACTTC.

This clonotype was picked up a small number of times. This chain links TRBV7-2 with TRBJ2-1; 9 bases agree with TRBD2. Germline V gives CDR1 SGHTA, CDR2 FQGNSA. This CDR3 region has 16 residues. V shed 4 bases and J 7 bases; nucleotides not matched to a gene: 11. CDR3 sequence: CASSSPEASGTNEQFF. CDR3 in DNA: TGTGCCAGCAGCTCCCCTGAGGCTAGCGGGACGAATGAGCAGTTCTTC. The whole variable domain, filled in from reference TRBV7-2 and TRBJ2-1, reads GAGVSQSPSNKVTEKGKDVELRCDPISGHTALYWYRQSLGQGLEFLIYFQGNSAPDKSGLPSDRFSAERTGGSVSTLTIQRTQQEDSAVYLCASSSPEASGTNEQFFGPGTRLTVL.